These 25 T cell receptor beta chains were all obtained from the same sample, sequenced in a study of lymphopenia after photon versus proton radiotherapy. TCRdb's table, derived via immunoSEQ multiplex PCR, lists solely in-frame clones and lacks some. The sample has around 150,000 clones, 75% to 90% seen once. The sequencing used peripheral blood, collected from a patient treated with photon-based radiotherapy. The receptors here all came from a man between 50 and 59 years old with gastric cancer.

This chain joins TRBV6-1 and TRBJ2-1; 7 nucleotides match TRBD1. The trim removed 4 bases at V and 4 bases at J, leaving 10 bases unmatched. CDR1 is MNHNS and CDR2 is SASEGT in the germline V gene. The CDR3 extends over 16 amino acids. CDR3 coding DNA: TGTGCCAGCAGTGCCTCCAACAGGGGATGGTACAATGAGCAGTTCTTC. It translates to CASSASNRGWYNEQFF.

This clone was seen just once. The CDR3 coding sequence is TGTGCCAGTAGCCCGGGGGCGGGAACTGAAGCTTTCTTT. It specifies CASSPGAGTEAFF. The chain couples TRBV19 to TRBJ1-1, with a weak D call TRBD1 (6 bases). The ends were cut back, 6 bases at V and 5 bases at J, with 13 bases in the middle. The CDR3 extends over 13 amino acids. Germline V gene data show CDR1 as LNHDA and CDR2 as SQIVND (reference sequence).

V and J are TRBV5-5 and TRBJ1-5; no clear D gene. Germline V gene lookup returns CDR1 SGHKS and CDR2 YYEKEE (reference sequence). The CDR3 consists of 18 residues. V was pared by 4 bases and J by 0 bases, with 20 bases between. CDR3 nucleotides: TGTGCCAGCAGCCCGGGCTTCGGGGTGGCTTATAGCAATCAGCCCCAGCATTTT. Protein product: CASSPGFGVAYSNQPQHF.

The rearrangement links TRBV7-8 to TRBJ2-3, with 7 bases fitting TRBD2. Looked up from germline, CDR1 is SGHVS and CDR2 is FQNEAQ. The CDR3 has 14 amino acids. Germline trimming cut 4 bases from V and 5 bases from J; bases unmatched to any gene: 6. Here the CDR3 reads CASSSGRGGDTQYF. CDR3 DNA sequence: TGTGCCAGCAGCTCCGGACGCGGGGGAGATACGCAGTATTTT. Complete variable domain (other parts from reference TRBV7-8 and TRBJ2-3): GAGVSQSPRYKVAKRGQDVALRCDPISGHVSLFWYQQALGQGPEFLTYFQNEAQLDKSGLPSDRFFAERPEGSVSTLKIQRTQQEDSAVYLCASSSGRGGDTQYFGPGTRLTVL.

This clone was seen only once. The rearrangement joins TRBV6-5 to TRBJ2-5; either TRBD1 or TRBD2 may fit D (5 bases each). The CDR3 has 13 residues. V lost 6 bases and J 5 bases, leaving 13 bases between the germline ends. Germline CDR1 and CDR2: MNHEY and SVGAGI. Here the CDR3 reads CASRGRKEETQYF. Here the CDR3 DNA reads TGTGCCAGCAGGGGACGCAAGGAGGAGACCCAGTACTTC.

The chain has TRBV10-3 and TRBJ2-7; D is possibly TRBD2 (6 bases). CDR3 size: 13 residues. Trimming stripped 4 bases from V and 3 bases from J, with 10 bases between. Germline loops: CDR1 ENHRY, CDR2 SYGVKD. This chain's CDR3 is CAISGDSVYEQYF. CDR3 in DNA: TGTGCCATCAGTGGGGACTCGGTCTACGAGCAGTACTTC.

The rearrangement uses TRBV5-6 and TRBJ2-3; D remains ambiguous. This CDR3 has 11 residues. Trimming removed 4 bases at V and 2 bases at J, with 2 bases between. Germline CDR1 and CDR2: SGHDT and YYEEEE. CDR3 DNA: TGTGCCAGCAGCGCCACAGATACGCAGTATTTT. This sequence encodes CASSATDTQYF.

J is TRBJ2-7 and V is TRBV6-6; TRBD1 aligns across 9 bases. V lost 5 bases and J lost 4; bases outside the gene matches: 3. The CDR3 length is 13 residues. CDR1 MNHNY and CDR2 SVGAGI come from the germline V gene (reference sequence). The CDR3 loop reads CASSLGQGYEQYF. Here the CDR3 DNA reads TGTGCCAGCAGTCTAGGACAGGGGTACGAGCAGTACTTC.

The J gene is TRBJ2-7, the V gene TRBV19; possibly TRBD1 or TRBD2 for D (6 bases each). The CDR3 extends over 15 amino acids. Looked up from germline, CDR1 is LNHDA and CDR2 is SQIVND (reference sequence). The V gene lost 5 bases and the J gene lost 2 bases, with 16 bases spanning the gap. The DNA for the CDR3 is TGTGCCAGTAGTCGGCGAACAGGGACTCCCTACGAGCAGTACTTC. This encodes CASSRRTGTPYEQYF.

The chain joins TRBV2 to TRBJ1-5, with D perhaps matching TRBD1 (5 bases). The CDR3 has 16 residues. Germline loops: CDR1 SNHLY, CDR2 FYNNEI. V dropped 1 base and J dropped 0 bases, with 10 bases sitting between them. This CDR3 is CASSEDRLISNQPQHF. DNA for the CDR3: TGTGCCAGCAGTGAAGACAGGCTAATTAGCAATCAGCCCCAGCATTTT.

The chain links TRBV7-6 to TRBJ2-1, with D possibly TRBD2 on 5 matching bases. This CDR3 is built from 17 residues. Germline V gene lookup returns CDR1 SGHVS and CDR2 FNYEAQ. V lost 5 bases and J lost 3, with 20 bases in between. CDR3 sequence: CASSHPSSGSLYNEQFF. The DNA for the CDR3 is TGTGCCAGCAGCCACCCTTCATCGGGGTCTCTCTACAATGAGCAGTTCTTC.

The CDR3 loop reads CATHLGSVNTEAFF. The CDR3 DNA is TGTGCCACCCACCTGGGTTCAGTGAACACTGAAGCTTTCTTT. V gene TRBV6-5 combines with J gene TRBJ1-1; unclear D gene. Looked up from germline, CDR1 is MNHEY and CDR2 is SVGAGI. CDR3 length equals 14 residues. Trimming removed 10 bases at V and 0 bases at J, with 15 bases between.

V usage is TRBV28 and J usage is TRBJ1-2; 10 bases fit TRBD1. V was pared by 10 bases and J by 4 bases, with 12 bases of the junction left unmatched. CDR3 length: 15 residues. Germline V lookup: CDR1 MDHEN, CDR2 SYDVKM. DNA of the CDR3: TGTGCCACCACGACAGGGGGCCCGGGCTTCTATGGCTACACCTTC. Encoded protein: CATTTGGPGFYGYTF.

The rearrangement uses TRBV6-5 and TRBJ2-3, with D hard to call. V dropped 7 bases and J dropped 1 base, with 6 bases sitting between them. Germline V gene data show CDR1 as MNHEY and CDR2 as SVGAGI. This CDR3 contains 12 residues. The CDR3 spells CASNDGTDTQYF. CDR3 nucleotides: TGTGCCAGCAACGATGGCACAGATACGCAGTATTTT.

The chain recombines TRBV5-1 with TRBJ2-7; 7 positions agree with TRBD1. The CDR3 has 15 residues. The germline V gene encodes CDR1 SGHRS and CDR2 YFSETQ. J lost 0 bases, V lost 3 bases, and 6 bases had no gene match. DNA of the CDR3: TGCGCCAGCAGCTCCGGGACAGTCCGCTCCTACGAGCAGTACTTC. Protein product: CASSSGTVRSYEQYF.

This clone was detected once. The chain uses TRBV5-1 and TRBJ1-1, with unresolved D. The germline V gene has CDR1 SGHRS and CDR2 YFSETQ. This CDR3 region has 13 residues. Trimming took off 3 bases at V and 1 base at J, with 7 bases between the two ends. DNA of the CDR3: TGCGCCAGCAGCTACGGAAAGAACACTGAAGCTTTCTTT. It codes for CASSYGKNTEAFF.

The gene calls are TRBV6-4 and TRBJ2-1; TRBD2 might be the D (5 bases). The CDR3 is 14 residues long. Germline CDR1 is MRHNA and CDR2 is SNTAGT. V lost 3 bases and J lost 6, with 12 bases in between. CDR3 nucleotides: TGTGCCAGCAGTGAGGAACTAGGACGCAATGAGCAGTTCTTC. Its protein product is CASSEELGRNEQFF.

This chain links TRBV5-1 with TRBJ2-1; 13 bases line up with TRBD2. Germline CDR1 reads SGHRS; CDR2 reads YFSETQ. This CDR3 spans 17 amino acids. V gave up 3 bases and J gave up 9 bases; unmatched junction bases: 12. CDR3 in amino acids: CASSSSTSGRAEGEQFF. CDR3 nucleotides: TGCGCCAGCAGCTCGAGTACTAGCGGGAGGGCCGAGGGTGAGCAGTTCTTC.

In the case of this clone: Sequence at one end of the junction differs from germline and may be a read error. This CDR3 is also generated by other DNA sequences in the sample. The J gene is TRBJ2-2, the V gene TRBV7-2; TRBD2 is a possible D gene (6 bases). There are 14 residues in the CDR3. From germline, CDR1 is SGHTA and CDR2 FQGNSA. CDR3 in DNA: TGTGCCAGCAGCCTAGCTGGGGGGACCGGGGAGCTGTTTTTT. Its translation is CASSLAGGTGELFF. The full variable domain, with the rest looked up from reference TRBV7-2 and TRBJ2-2, is GAGVSQSPSNKVTEKGKDVELRCDPISGHTALYWYRQSLGQGLEFLIYFQGNSAPDKSGLPSDRFSAERTGGSVSTLTIQRTQQEDSAVYLCASSLAGGTGELFFGEGSRLTVL.

The CDR3 region has the DNA TGTGCCAGCAGTTTTTCCGGGACAGGTGACAATGAGCAGTTCTTC. It encodes CASSFSGTGDNEQFF. The chain employs TRBV6-5 and TRBJ2-1, with TRBD1 matching over 8 bases. V shed 4 bases, J shed 5 bases, and the junction held 7 bases outside the gene matches. The V gene's germline CDR1 is MNHEY and CDR2 SVGAGI. The CDR3 consists of 15 residues.

The chain recombines TRBV7-2 with TRBJ1-3; D is uncertain. The CDR3 covers 16 residues. Looked up from germline, CDR1 is SGHTA and CDR2 is FQGNSA. Trimming took off 3 bases at V and 2 bases at J, with 14 bases between the two ends. Here the CDR3 DNA reads TGTGCCAGCAGCTTTCAGACCCCGGGCACTGGAAACACCATATATTTT. Its translation: CASSFQTPGTGNTIYF.

V and J are TRBV7-8 and TRBJ2-2; D possibly corresponds to TRBD1 (6 bases). Trimming shortened V by 5 bases and J by 4 bases, and 14 bases separated the two germline ends. The length of the CDR3 is 15 residues. Germline-derived CDR1 and CDR2 are SGHVS and FQNEAQ. Here the CDR3 DNA reads TGTGCCAGCAGCCCACAGGGTGAAAGCACCGGGGAGCTGTTTTTT. It codes for CASSPQGESTGELFF.

The chain carries TRBV25-1 and TRBJ1-5; TRBD1 matches at 9 bases. After removal of 4 bases from V and 5 bases from J, the junction contained 0 bases not matched to a gene. CDR3 length equals 13 residues. Germline CDR1 reads MGHDK; CDR2 reads SYGVNS. CDR3 in DNA: TGTGCCAGCAGTGGGACAGGGGATCAGCCCCAGCATTTT. This encodes CASSGTGDQPQHF.

This chain uses TRBV4-1 with TRBJ2-3; 9 bases line up with TRBD2. The V segment lost 0 bases and the J segment 1 base; nucleotides outside the gene matches: 5. The CDR3 loop spans 17 amino acids. Germline CDR1 reads MGHRA; CDR2 reads YSYEKL. This CDR3 reads CASSQEASGRRTDTQYF. The CDR3 nucleotides are TGCGCCAGCAGCCAAGAGGCCAGCGGGAGGCGCACAGATACGCAGTATTTT.

This sequence joins TRBV19 and TRBJ2-1; tentative D call: TRBD2 (6 bases). Per germline, CDR1 LNHDA and CDR2 SQIVND (reference sequence). V was shortened by 2 bases and J by 0 bases, with 8 bases between the two germline ends. This CDR3 comprises 15 residues. CDR3 sequence reads: CASSILGLSYNEQFF. DNA of the CDR3: TGTGCCAGTAGTATACTGGGACTCTCCTACAATGAGCAGTTCTTC. Looking up the rest from reference TRBV19 and TRBJ2-1 gives the full variable domain: DGGITQSPKYLFRKEGQNVTLSCEQNLNHDAMYWYRQDPGQGLRLIYYSQIVNDFQKGDIAEGYSVSREKKESFPLTVTSAQKNPTAFYLCASSILGLSYNEQFFGPGTRLTVL.